This TCR beta chain was captured in a study of blood T cell repertoires in COVID-19. Study-wide context: Acute and convalescent COVID-19 samples came from the United States, Italy and Spain. T cells, B-cell-depleted T cells, or PBMCs supplied cDNA or gDNA.

Seattle patient enrollment occurred during active infection, with longitudinal follow-up thereafter. Original methodology: Estimates of nucleated cell counts were drawn from the amplification of reference gene primers. Generated by immunoSEQ multiplex PCR, the TCRdb table keeps only in-frame clones and is missing some. D and trimming come from the DNA, and the V and J calls and clone size come from that table. This sample yields 250,000 or so clones, of which 92% are seen a single time; 0.83% belongs to the top ten. CDR1 MNHEY and CDR2 SVGAGI come from the germline V gene. CDR3 length: 15 residues. V was cut by 0 bases and J by 2 bases, with 9 bases left in between.

The V and J genes are TRBV6-5 and TRBJ2-3; D remains unclear. Material for sequencing was peripheral blood. This clonotype was sampled from a young man with COVID-19, enrolled during active disease. The CDR3 DNA reads as TGTGCCAGCAGTTACTCGGGCAGAAACACAGATACGCAGTATTTT. Translated, it gives CASSYSGRNTDTQYF.